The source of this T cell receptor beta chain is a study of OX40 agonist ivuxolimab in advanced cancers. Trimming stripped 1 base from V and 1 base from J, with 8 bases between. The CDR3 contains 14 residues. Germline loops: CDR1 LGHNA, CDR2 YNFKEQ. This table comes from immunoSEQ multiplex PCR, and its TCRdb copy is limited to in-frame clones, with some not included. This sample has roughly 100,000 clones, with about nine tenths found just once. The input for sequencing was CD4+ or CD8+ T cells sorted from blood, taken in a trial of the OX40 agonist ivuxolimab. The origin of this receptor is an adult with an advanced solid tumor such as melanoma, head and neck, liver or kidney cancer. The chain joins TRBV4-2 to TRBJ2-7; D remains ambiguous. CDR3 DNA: TGTGCCAGCAGCCAAGCCCCGGATTCCTACGAGCAGTACTTC. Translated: CASSQAPDSYEQYF.